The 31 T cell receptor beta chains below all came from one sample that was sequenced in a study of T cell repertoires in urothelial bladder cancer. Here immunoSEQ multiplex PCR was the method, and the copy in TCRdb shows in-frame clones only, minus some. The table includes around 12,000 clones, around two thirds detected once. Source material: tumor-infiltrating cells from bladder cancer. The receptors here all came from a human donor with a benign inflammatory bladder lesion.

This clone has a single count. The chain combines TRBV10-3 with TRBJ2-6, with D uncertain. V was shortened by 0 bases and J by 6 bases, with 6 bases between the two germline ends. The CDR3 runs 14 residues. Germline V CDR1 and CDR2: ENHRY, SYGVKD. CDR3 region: CAISESRQANVLTF. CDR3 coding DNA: TGTGCCATCAGTGAGTCTAGACAGGCCAACGTCCTGACTTTC.

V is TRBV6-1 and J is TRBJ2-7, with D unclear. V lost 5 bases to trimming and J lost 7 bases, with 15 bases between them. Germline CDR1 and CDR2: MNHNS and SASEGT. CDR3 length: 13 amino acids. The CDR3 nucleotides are TGTGCCAGCAGTTTGATCTGGGCCGATGAGCAGTACTTC. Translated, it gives CASSLIWADEQYF.

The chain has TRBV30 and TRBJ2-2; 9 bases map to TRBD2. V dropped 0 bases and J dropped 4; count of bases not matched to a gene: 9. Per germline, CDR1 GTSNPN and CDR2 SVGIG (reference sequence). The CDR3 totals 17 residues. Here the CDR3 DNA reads TGTGCCTGGAGTGTTTTTGTTAGCGGGGGCGTCACCGGGGAGCTGTTTTTT. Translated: CAWSVFVSGGVTGELFF.

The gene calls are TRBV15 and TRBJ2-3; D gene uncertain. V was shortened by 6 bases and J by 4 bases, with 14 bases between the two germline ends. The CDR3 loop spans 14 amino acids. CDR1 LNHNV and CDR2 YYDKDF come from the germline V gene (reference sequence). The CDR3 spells CATRGAIESDTQYF. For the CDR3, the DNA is TGTGCCACCAGAGGAGCCATCGAGTCAGATACGCAGTATTTT.

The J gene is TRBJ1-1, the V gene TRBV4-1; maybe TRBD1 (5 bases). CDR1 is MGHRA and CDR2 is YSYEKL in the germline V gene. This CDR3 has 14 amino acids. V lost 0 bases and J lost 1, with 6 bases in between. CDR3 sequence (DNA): TGCGCCAGCAGCCAAGACAGGGCGAACACTGAAGCTTTCTTT. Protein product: CASSQDRANTEAFF.

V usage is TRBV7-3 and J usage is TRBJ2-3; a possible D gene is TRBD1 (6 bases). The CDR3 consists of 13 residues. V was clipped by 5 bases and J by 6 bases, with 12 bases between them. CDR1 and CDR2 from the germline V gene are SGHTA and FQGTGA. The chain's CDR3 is CASSPTRGDTQYF. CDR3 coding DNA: TGTGCCAGCAGCCCCACGAGGGGGGATACGCAGTATTTT. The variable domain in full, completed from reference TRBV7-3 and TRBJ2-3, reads GAGVSQTPSNKVTEKGKYVELRCDPISGHTALYWYRQSLGQGPEFLIYFQGTGAADDSGLPNDRFFAVRPEGSVSTLKIQRTERGDSAVYLCASSPTRGDTQYFGPGTRLTVL.

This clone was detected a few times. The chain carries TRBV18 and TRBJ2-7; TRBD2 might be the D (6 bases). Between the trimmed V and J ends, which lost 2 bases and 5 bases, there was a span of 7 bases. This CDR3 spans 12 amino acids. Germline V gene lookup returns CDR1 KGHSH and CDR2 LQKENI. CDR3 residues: CASSPWEDEQYF. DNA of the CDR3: TGTGCCAGCTCACCATGGGAGGACGAGCAGTACTTC.

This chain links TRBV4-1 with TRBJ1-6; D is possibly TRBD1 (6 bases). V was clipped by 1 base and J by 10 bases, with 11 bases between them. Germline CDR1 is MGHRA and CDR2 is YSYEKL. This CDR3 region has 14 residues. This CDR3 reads CASSQAPGVSPLHF. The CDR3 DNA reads TGCGCCAGCAGCCAAGCCCCAGGGGTCTCACCCCTCCACTTT.

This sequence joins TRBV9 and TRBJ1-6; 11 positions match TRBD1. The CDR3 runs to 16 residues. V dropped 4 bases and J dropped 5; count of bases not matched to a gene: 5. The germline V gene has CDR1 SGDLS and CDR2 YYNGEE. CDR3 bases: TGTGCCAGCAGCCTGGGACAGGGGGGGAATAATTCACCCCTCCACTTT. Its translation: CASSLGQGGNNSPLHF.

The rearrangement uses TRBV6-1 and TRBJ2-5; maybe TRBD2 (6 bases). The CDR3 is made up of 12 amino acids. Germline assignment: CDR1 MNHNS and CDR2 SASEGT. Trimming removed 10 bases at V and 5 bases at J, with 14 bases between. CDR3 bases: TGTGCCATCCAGGGACTTTTTGAGACCCAGTACTTC. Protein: CAIQGLFETQYF.

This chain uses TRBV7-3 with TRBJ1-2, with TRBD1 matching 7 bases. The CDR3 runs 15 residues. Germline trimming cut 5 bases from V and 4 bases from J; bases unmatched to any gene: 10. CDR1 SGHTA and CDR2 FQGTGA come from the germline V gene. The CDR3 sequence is CASSRGQEDPYGYTF. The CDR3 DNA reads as TGTGCCAGCAGCCGAGGACAGGAGGACCCCTATGGCTACACCTTC.

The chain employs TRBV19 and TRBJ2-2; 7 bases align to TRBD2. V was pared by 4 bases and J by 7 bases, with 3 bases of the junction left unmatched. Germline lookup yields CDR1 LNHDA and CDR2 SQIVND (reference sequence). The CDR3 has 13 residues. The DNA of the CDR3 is TGTGCCAGTAGTAGGGAGGGTGGCGGGGAGCTGTTTTTT. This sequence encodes CASSREGGGELFF. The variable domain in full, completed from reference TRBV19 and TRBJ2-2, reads DGGITQSPKYLFRKEGQNVTLSCEQNLNHDAMYWYRQDPGQGLRLIYYSQIVNDFQKGDIAEGYSVSREKKESFPLTVTSAQKNPTAFYLCASSREGGGELFFGEGSRLTVL.

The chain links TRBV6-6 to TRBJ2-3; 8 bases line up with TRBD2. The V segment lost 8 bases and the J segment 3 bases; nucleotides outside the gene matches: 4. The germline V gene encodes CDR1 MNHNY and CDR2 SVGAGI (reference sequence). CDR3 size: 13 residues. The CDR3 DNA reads TGTGCCAGCTTGCGCGGGGGGACAGATACGCAGTATTTT. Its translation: CASLRGGTDTQYF.

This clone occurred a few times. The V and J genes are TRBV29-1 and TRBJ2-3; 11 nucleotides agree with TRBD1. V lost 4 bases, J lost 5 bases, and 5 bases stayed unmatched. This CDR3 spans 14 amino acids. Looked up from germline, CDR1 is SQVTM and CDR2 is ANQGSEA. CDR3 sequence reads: CSVGRGTGGDTQYF. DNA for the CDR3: TGCAGCGTTGGTCGTGGGACAGGGGGAGATACGCAGTATTTT.

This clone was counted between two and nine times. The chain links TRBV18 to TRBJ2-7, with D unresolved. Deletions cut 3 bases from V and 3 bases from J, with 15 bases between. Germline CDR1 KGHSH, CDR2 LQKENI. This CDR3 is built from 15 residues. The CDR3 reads CASSPKLGPLYEQYF. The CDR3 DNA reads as TGTGCCAGCTCACCGAAACTTGGCCCCCTCTACGAGCAGTACTTC.

Written as DNA, the CDR3 is TGTGCCAGCAGCTTGAGGCCCGAGGGGAAGTGGGCTGAAGCTTTCTTT. Protein sequence: CASSLRPEGKWAEAFF. V and J are TRBV7-8 and TRBJ1-1, with a tentative D call TRBD1 (5 bases). Between the trimmed V and J ends, which lost 3 bases and 6 bases, there was a span of 20 bases. Germline V gene sequence: CDR1 SGHVS, CDR2 FQNEAQ. The CDR3 length is 16 residues. Supplemented by reference TRBV7-8 and TRBJ1-1, the full variable domain reads GAGVSQSPRYKVAKRGQDVALRCDPISGHVSLFWYQQALGQGPEFLTYFQNEAQLDKSGLPSDRFFAERPEGSVSTLKIQRTQQEDSAVYLCASSLRPEGKWAEAFFGQGTRLTVV.

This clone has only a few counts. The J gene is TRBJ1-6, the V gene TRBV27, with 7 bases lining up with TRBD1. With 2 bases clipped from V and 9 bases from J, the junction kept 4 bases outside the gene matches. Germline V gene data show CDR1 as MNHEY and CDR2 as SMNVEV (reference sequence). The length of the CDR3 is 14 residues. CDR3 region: CASSLEGAGSPLHF. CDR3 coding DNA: TGTGCCAGCAGTTTAGAGGGGGCAGGTTCACCCCTCCACTTT.

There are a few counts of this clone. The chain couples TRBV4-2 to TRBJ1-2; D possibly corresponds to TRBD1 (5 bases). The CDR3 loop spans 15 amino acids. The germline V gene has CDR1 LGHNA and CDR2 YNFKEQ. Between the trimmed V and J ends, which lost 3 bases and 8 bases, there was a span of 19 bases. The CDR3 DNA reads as TGTGCCAGCAGCCAGTTAAGGGGTGCCCTGGGAGGCTACACCTTC. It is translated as CASSQLRGALGGYTF.

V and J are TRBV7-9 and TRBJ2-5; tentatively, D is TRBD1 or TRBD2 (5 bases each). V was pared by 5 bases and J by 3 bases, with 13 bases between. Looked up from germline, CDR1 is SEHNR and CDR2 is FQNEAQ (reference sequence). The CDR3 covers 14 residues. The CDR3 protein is CASSPRDGKETQYF. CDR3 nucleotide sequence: TGTGCCAGCAGCCCCCGGGACGGTAAAGAGACCCAGTACTTC.

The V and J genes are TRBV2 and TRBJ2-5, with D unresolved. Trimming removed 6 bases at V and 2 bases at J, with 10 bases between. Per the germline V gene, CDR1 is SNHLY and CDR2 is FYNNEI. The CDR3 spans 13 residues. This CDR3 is CASRTDRQETQYF. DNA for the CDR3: TGTGCCAGCAGGACCGACCGTCAAGAGACCCAGTACTTC.

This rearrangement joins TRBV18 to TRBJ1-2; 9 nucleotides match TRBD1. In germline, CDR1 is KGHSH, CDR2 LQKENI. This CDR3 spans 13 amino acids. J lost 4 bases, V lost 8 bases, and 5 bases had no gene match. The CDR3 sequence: CASTTTGGYGYTF. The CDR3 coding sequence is TGTGCCAGCACAACGACAGGGGGCTATGGCTACACCTTC.

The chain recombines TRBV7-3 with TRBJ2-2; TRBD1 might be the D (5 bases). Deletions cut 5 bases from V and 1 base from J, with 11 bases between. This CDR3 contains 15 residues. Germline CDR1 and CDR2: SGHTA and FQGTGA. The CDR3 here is CASSPWGGNTGELFF. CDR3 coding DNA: TGTGCCAGCAGCCCCTGGGGCGGGAACACCGGGGAGCTGTTTTTT.

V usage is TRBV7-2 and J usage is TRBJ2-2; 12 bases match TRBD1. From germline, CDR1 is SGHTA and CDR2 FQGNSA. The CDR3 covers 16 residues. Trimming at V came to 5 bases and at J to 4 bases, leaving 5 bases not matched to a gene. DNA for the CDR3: TGTGCCAGCAGCCCGGGGACAGGGGGCTTCACCGGGGAGCTGTTTTTT. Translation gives CASSPGTGGFTGELFF.

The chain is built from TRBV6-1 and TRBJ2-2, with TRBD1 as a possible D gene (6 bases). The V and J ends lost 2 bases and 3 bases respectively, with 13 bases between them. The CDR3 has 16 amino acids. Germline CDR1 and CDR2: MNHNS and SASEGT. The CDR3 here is CASSETTGWDTGELFF. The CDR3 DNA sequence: TGTGCCAGCAGTGAAACTACAGGGTGGGACACCGGGGAGCTGTTTTTT.

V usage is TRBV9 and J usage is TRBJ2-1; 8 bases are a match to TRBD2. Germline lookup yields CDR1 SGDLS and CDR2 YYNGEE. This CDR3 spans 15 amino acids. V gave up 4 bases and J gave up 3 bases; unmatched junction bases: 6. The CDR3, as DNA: TGTGCCAGCAGCCCGCGGGGGGCACTCTACAATGAGCAGTTCTTC. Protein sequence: CASSPRGALYNEQFF.

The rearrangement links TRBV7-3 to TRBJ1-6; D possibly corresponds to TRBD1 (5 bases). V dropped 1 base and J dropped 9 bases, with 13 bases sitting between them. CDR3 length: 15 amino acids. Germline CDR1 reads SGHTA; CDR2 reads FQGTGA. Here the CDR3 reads CASSLSPGGVSPLHF. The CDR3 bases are TGTGCCAGCAGCTTAAGCCCGGGGGGGGTTTCACCCCTCCACTTT.

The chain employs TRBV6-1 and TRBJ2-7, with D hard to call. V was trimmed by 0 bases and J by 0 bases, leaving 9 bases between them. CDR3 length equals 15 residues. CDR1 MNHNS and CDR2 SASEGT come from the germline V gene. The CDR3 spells CASSEAFLSSYEQYF. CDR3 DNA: TGTGCCAGCAGTGAAGCATTTTTAAGCTCCTACGAGCAGTACTTC.

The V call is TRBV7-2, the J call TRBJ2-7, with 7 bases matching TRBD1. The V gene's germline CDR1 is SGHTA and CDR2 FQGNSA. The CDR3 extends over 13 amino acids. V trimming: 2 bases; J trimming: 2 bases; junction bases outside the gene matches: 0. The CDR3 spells CASSLQGAYEQYF. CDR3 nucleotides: TGTGCCAGCAGCTTACAGGGGGCCTACGAGCAGTACTTC.

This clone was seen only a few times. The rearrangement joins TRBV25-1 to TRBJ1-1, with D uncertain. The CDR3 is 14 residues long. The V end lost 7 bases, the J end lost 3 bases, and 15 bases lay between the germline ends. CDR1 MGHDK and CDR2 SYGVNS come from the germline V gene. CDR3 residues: CASTRGGIDTEAFF. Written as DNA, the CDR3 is TGTGCCAGCACCCGGGGAGGTATCGACACTGAAGCTTTCTTT.

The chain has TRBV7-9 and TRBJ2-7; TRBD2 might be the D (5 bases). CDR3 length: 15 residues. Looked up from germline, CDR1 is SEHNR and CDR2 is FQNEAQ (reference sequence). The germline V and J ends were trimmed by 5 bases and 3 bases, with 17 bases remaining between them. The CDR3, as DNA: TGTGCCAGCAGCCTTCAATGGACTTATAGCTACGAGCAGTACTTC. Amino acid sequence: CASSLQWTYSYEQYF.

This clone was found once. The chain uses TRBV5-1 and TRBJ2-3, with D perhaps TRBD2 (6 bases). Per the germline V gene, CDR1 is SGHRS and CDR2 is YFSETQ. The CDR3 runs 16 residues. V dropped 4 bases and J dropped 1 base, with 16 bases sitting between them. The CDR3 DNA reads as TGCGCCAGCAGCCCACTTAGTTGGGGGGGCACAGATACGCAGTATTTT. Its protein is CASSPLSWGGTDTQYF.